What follows describes a single T cell receptor beta chain. V lost 2 bases and J lost 8; bases outside the gene matches: 3. This CDR3 spans 14 amino acids. From germline, CDR1 is SGHRS and CDR2 YFSETQ. The data were obtained in a study of blood T cell repertoires in COVID-19. Study at large: Material from acute and convalescent COVID-19 was sourced from the United States, Italy and Spain. T cells, B-cell-depleted T cells, or PBMCs provided the cDNA or gDNA that served as material.

TCRdb keeps only in-frame clones here, not all; method: immunoSEQ multiplex PCR. This table has about 190,000 clones, approximately 90% appearing once. The chain couples TRBV5-1 to TRBJ1-4, with TRBD1 matching over 10 bases. The TCR originated in a man aged 55 to 70 with active or convalescent COVID-19. What was sequenced was peripheral blood. The CDR3 DNA follows: TGCGCCAGCAGCTTCCAGGGACAGGGGGAAAAACTGTTTTTT. It encodes CASSFQGQGEKLFF.